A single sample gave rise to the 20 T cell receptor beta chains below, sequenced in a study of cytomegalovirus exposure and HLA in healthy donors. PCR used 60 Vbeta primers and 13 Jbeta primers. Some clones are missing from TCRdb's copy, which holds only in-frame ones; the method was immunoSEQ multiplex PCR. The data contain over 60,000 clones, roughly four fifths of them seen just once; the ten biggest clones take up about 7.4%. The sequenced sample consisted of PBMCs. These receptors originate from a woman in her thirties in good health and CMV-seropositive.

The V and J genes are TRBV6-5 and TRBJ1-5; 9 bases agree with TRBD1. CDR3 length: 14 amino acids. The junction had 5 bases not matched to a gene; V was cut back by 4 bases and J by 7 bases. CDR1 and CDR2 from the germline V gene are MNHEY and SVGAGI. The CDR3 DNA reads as TGTGCCAGCAGTTCACAGGGGGCAGGGCAGCCCCAGCATTTT. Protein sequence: CASSSQGAGQPQHF.

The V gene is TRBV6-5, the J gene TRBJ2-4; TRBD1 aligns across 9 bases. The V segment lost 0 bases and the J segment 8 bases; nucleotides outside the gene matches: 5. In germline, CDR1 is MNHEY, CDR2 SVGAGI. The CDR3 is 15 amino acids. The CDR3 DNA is TGTGCCAGCAGTTACTCCGGGACAGGGCGGGACATTCAGTACTTC. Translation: CASSYSGTGRDIQYF.

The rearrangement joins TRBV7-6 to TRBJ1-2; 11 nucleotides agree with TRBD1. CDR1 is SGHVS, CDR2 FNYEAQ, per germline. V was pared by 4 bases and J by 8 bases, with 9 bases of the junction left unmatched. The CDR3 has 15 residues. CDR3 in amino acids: CASSSGTGGVYGYTF. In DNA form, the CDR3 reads TGTGCCAGCAGCTCGGGGACAGGGGGAGTTTACGGCTACACCTTC.

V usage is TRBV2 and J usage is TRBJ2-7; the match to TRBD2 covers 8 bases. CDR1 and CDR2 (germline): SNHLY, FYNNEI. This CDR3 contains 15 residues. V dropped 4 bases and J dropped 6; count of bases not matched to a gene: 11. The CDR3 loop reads CASSVGLAGGGEQYF. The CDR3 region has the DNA TGTGCCAGCAGTGTGGGATTGGCGGGAGGTGGCGAGCAGTACTTC.

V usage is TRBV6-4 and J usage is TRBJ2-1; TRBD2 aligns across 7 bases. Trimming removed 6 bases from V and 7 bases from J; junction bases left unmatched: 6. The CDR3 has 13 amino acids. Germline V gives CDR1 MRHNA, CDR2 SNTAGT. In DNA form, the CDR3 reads TGTGCCAGCAGCAGGACTAGTGATAATGAGCAGTTCTTC. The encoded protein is CASSRTSDNEQFF.

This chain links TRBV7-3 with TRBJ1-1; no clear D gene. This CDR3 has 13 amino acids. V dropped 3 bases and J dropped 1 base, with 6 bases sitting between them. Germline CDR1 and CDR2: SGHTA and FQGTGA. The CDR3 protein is CASSFRRNTEAFF. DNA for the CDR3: TGTGCCAGCAGCTTTAGGAGGAACACTGAAGCTTTCTTT. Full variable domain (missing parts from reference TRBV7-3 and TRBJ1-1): GAGVSQTPSNKVTEKGKYVELRCDPISGHTALYWYRQSLGQGPEFLIYFQGTGAADDSGLPNDRFFAVRPEGSVSTLKIQRTERGDSAVYLCASSFRRNTEAFFGQGTRLTVV.

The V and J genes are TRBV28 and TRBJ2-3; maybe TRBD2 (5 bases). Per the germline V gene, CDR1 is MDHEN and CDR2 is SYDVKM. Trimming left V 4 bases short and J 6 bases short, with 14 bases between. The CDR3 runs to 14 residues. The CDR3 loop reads CASSSRRSLDTQYF. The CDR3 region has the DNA TGTGCCAGCAGTTCCAGGAGGAGTTTGGATACGCAGTATTTT.

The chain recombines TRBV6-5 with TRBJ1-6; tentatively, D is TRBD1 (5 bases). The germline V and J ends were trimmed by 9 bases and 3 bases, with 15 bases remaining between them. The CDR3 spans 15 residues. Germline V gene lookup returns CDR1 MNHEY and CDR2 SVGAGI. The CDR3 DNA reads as TGTGCCAGTAGCAGCGGGGCACTCTATAATTCACCCCTCCACTTT. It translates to CASSSGALYNSPLHF.

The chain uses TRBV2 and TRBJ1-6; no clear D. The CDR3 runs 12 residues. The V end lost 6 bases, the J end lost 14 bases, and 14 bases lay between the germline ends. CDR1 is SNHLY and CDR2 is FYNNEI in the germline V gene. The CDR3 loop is CASRESTESLHF. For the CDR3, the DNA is TGTGCCAGCAGGGAATCGACTGAGTCCCTCCACTTT.

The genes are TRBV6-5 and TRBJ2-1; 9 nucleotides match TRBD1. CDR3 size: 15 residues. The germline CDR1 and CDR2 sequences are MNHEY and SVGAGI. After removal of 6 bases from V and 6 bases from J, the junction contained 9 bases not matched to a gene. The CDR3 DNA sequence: TGTGCCAGCAGACAGGGGGCCGGCGTCCCCAATGAGCAGTTCTTC. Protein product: CASRQGAGVPNEQFF.

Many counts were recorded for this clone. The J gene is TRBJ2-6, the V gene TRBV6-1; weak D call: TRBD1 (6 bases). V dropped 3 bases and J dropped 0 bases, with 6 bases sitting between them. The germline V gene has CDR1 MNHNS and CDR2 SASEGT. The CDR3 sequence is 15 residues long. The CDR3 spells CASSEDSSGANVLTF. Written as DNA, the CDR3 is TGTGCCAGCAGTGAGGACAGCTCTGGGGCCAACGTCCTGACTTTC.

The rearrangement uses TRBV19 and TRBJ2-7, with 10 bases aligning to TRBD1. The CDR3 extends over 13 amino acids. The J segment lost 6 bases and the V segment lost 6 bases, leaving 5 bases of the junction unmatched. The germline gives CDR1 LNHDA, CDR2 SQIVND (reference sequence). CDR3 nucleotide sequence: TGTGCCAGTAGGGGGGACAGGGGCTCCGAGCAGTACTTC. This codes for CASRGDRGSEQYF.

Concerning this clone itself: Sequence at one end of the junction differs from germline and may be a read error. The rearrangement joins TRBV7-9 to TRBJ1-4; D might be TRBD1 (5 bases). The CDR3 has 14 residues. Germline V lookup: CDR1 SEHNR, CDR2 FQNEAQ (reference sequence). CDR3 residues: CASSSQGGKEKPFF. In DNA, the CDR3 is TGTGCCAGCAGCTCGCAGGGAGGGAAAGAAAAACCGTTTTTT.

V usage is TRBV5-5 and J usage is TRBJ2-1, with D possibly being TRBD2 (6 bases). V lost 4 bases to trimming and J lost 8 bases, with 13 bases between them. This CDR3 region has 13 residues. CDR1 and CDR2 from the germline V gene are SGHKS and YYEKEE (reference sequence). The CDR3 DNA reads TGTGCCAGCAGCCCGGGAGAGGGGTATGAGCAGTTCTTC. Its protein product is CASSPGEGYEQFF.

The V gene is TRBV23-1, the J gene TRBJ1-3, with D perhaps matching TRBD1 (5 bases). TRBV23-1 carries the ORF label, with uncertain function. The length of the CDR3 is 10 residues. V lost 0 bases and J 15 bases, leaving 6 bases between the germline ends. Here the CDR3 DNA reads TGCGCCAGCAGTCAATCCGACAGATATTTT. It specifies CASSQSDRYF.

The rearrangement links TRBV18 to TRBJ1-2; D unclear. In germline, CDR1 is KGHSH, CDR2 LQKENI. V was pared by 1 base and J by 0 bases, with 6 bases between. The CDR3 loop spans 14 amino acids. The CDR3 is CASSPRTANYGYTF. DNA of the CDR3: TGTGCCAGCTCACCACGGACTGCTAACTATGGCTACACCTTC.

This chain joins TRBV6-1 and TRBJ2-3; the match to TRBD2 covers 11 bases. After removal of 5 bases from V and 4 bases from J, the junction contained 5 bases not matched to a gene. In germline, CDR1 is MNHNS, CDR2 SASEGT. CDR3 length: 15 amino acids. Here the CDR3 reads CASSTLAGGSDTQYF. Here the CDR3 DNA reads TGTGCCAGCAGTACCCTAGCGGGAGGATCAGATACGCAGTATTTT.

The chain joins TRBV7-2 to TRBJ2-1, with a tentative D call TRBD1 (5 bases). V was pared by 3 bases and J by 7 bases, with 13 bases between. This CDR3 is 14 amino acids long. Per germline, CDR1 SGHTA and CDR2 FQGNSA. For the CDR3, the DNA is TGTGCCAGCAGCTTCACTTATTCAGGGAATGAGCAGTTCTTC. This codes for CASSFTYSGNEQFF.

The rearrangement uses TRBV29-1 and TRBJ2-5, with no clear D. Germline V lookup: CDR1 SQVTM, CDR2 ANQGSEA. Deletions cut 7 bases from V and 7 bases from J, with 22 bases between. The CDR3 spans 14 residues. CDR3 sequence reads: CSGHQVICVGTQYF. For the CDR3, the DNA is TGCAGCGGTCATCAGGTGATTTGCGTTGGGACCCAGTACTTC.

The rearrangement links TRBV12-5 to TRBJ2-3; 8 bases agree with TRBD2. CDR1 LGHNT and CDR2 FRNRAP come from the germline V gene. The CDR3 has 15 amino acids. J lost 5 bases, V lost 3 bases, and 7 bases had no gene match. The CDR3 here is CASGLAGEEEDTQYF. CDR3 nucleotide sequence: TGTGCTAGTGGTTTAGCGGGAGAAGAGGAAGATACGCAGTATTTT.